The rows below give T cell receptor beta chains drawn from one sample of a study of PD-1 blockade in mismatch repair-deficient tumors. Using immunoSEQ multiplex PCR, the repertoire was profiled, and TCRdb retains in-frame clones only, with some absent. The sample consists of some 70,000 clones, 70% to 80% of them appearing once. This material consisted of peripheral blood, taken 2 weeks after starting pembrolizumab. The receptors shown here come from an adult with mismatch repair-deficient cancer. Each CDR3 is given with its conserved first and last residue. D genes are given only for firm matches. Clone size is given for some rows only: seen once, a few or many times, or a class if the clone is expanded.

d_gene: NA
v_gene: TRBV27
abundance: NA
j_gene: TRBJ2-1
CDR3aa: CASSQSPRTYNEQFF
CDR3nt: TGTGCCAGCAGTCAATCACCCAGAACCTACAATGAGCAGTTCTTC

d_gene: NA
v_gene: TRBV5-4
abundance: NA
j_gene: TRBJ2-3
CDR3aa: CASTPAGRGRDTQYF
CDR3nt: TGTGCCAGCACCCCAGCGGGGAGGGGGCGAGATACGCAGTATTTT

d_gene: NA
v_gene: TRBV5-6
abundance: few
j_gene: TRBJ1-5
CDR3aa: CASSSYRALNQPQHF
CDR3nt: TGTGCCAGCAGCTCTTACCGGGCCCTCAATCAGCCCCAGCATTTT

d_gene: NA
v_gene: TRBV25-1
abundance: NA
j_gene: TRBJ1-2
CDR3aa: CASSGTLNYGYTF
CDR3nt: TGTGCCAGCAGTGGGACCCTTAACTATGGCTACACCTTC

d_gene: NA
v_gene: TRBV20-1
abundance: NA
j_gene: TRBJ1-1
CDR3aa: CSAGSYTEAFF
CDR3nt: TGCAGTGCTGGGTCTTACACTGAAGCTTTCTTT

d_gene: NA
v_gene: TRBV5-4
abundance: NA
j_gene: TRBJ2-7
CDR3aa: CASSSDSILGEQYF
CDR3nt: TGTGCCAGCAGCTCGGACTCGATCTTAGGAGAGCAGTACTTC

d_gene: NA
v_gene: TRBV11-3
abundance: NA
j_gene: TRBJ2-5
CDR3aa: CASSEQGTETQYF
CDR3nt: TGTGCCAGCAGCGAACAGGGTACTGAGACCCAGTACTTC

d_gene: NA
v_gene: TRBV5-1
abundance: NA
j_gene: TRBJ2-7
CDR3aa: CASSLKEQGGSYEQYF
CDR3nt: TGCGCCAGCAGCTTGAAGGAGCAGGGCGGCTCCTACGAGCAGTACTTC

d_gene: TRBD1
v_gene: TRBV30
abundance: NA
j_gene: TRBJ1-3
CDR3aa: CAFRDRGNTIYF
CDR3nt: TGTGCCTTCCGGGACAGAGGAAACACCATATATTTT

d_gene: NA
v_gene: TRBV28
abundance: NA
j_gene: TRBJ2-7
CDR3aa: CASSSRHEQYF
CDR3nt: TGTGCCAGCAGCTCCCGCCACGAGCAGTACTTC

d_gene: TRBD2
v_gene: TRBV30
abundance: few
j_gene: TRBJ2-1
CDR3aa: CAWASLSGRDDNEQFF
CDR3nt: TGTGCCTGGGCGTCCCTTAGCGGGAGGGATGACAATGAGCAGTTCTTC

d_gene: TRBD1
v_gene: TRBV29-1
abundance: NA
j_gene: TRBJ2-7
CDR3aa: CSFSGQVGDEQYF
CDR3nt: TGCAGCTTCTCCGGACAGGTTGGCGACGAGCAGTACTTC

d_gene: NA
v_gene: TRBV6-5
abundance: few
j_gene: TRBJ1-5
CDR3aa: CASSPDSYSNQPQHF
CDR3nt: TGTGCCAGCAGCCCCGACAGCTATAGCAATCAGCCCCAGCATTTT

d_gene: TRBD2
v_gene: TRBV9
abundance: NA
j_gene: TRBJ2-7
CDR3aa: CASSVGSSGTSQEQYF
CDR3nt: TGTGCCAGCAGCGTAGGTTCTAGCGGGACAAGCCAAGAGCAGTACTTC

d_gene: NA
v_gene: TRBV6-5
abundance: few
j_gene: TRBJ2-7
CDR3aa: CASSPGGEQYF
CDR3nt: TGTGCCAGCAGCCCCGGCGGCGAGCAGTACTTC

d_gene: TRBD2
v_gene: TRBV9
abundance: NA
j_gene: TRBJ2-1
CDR3aa: CASSAGRVAVAGGGTNEQFF
CDR3nt: TGTGCCAGCAGCGCCGGAAGGGTGGCGGTAGCGGGAGGTGGTACCAATGAGCAGTTCTTC

d_gene: NA
v_gene: TRBV5-1
abundance: NA
j_gene: TRBJ2-1
CDR3aa: CASSPRPSSYNEQFF
CDR3nt: TGCGCCAGCAGCCCCAGACCAAGCTCCTACAATGAGCAGTTCTTC

d_gene: NA
v_gene: TRBV19
abundance: few
j_gene: TRBJ1-2
CDR3aa: CASSIMGILRGYTF
CDR3nt: TGTGCCAGTAGTATTATGGGGATTTTAAGAGGCTACACCTTC

d_gene: TRBD1
v_gene: TRBV30
abundance: NA
j_gene: TRBJ1-4
CDR3aa: CASLRQGGEKLFF
CDR3nt: TGTGCCTCCCTACGACAGGGTGGGGAAAAACTGTTTTTT

d_gene: NA
v_gene: TRBV27
abundance: few
j_gene: TRBJ1-1
CDR3aa: CASSSTLEAFF
CDR3nt: TGTGCCAGCAGTTCGACCCTTGAAGCTTTCTTT

d_gene: NA
v_gene: TRBV19
abundance: NA
j_gene: TRBJ2-5
CDR3aa: CASEAGRGPQETQYF
CDR3nt: TGTGCCAGCGAGGCCGGTAGGGGCCCCCAAGAGACCCAGTACTTC

d_gene: NA
v_gene: TRBV6-5
abundance: NA
j_gene: TRBJ2-7
CDR3aa: CASRHRDPYEQYF
CDR3nt: TGTGCCAGCAGACACAGGGATCCCTACGAGCAGTACTTC

d_gene: TRBD1
v_gene: TRBV19
abundance: NA
j_gene: TRBJ1-2
CDR3aa: CASSAQGKSHYGYTF
CDR3nt: TGTGCCAGTAGTGCACAGGGGAAATCGCACTATGGCTACACCTTC

d_gene: NA
v_gene: TRBV30
abundance: NA
j_gene: TRBJ2-5
CDR3aa: CAWSVPGFQETQYF
CDR3nt: TGTGCCTGGAGTGTTCCGGGGTTCCAAGAGACCCAGTACTTC

d_gene: TRBD2
v_gene: TRBV13
abundance: NA
j_gene: TRBJ2-2
CDR3aa: CASSLLGSTSFTGELFF
CDR3nt: TGTGCCAGCAGCTTATTGGGCTCGACTAGCTTCACCGGGGAGCTGTTTTTT

d_gene: TRBD1
v_gene: TRBV2
abundance: NA
j_gene: TRBJ2-4
CDR3aa: CASSDSEGAGNIQYF
CDR3nt: TGTGCCAGCAGTGACTCCGAGGGGGCTGGGAACATTCAGTACTTC

d_gene: TRBD2
v_gene: TRBV7-3
abundance: NA
j_gene: TRBJ2-3
CDR3aa: CASSWSPLAGGTDTQYF
CDR3nt: TGTGCCAGCAGCTGGTCACCCTTAGCGGGAGGCACAGATACGCAGTATTTT

d_gene: NA
v_gene: TRBV7-2
abundance: NA
j_gene: TRBJ1-3
CDR3aa: CASSIATSSSGNTIYF
CDR3nt: TGTGCCAGCAGCATAGCGACGTCTTCCTCTGGAAACACCATATATTTT

d_gene: TRBD2
v_gene: TRBV10-1
abundance: NA
j_gene: TRBJ2-7
CDR3aa: CASSRVERDTYEQYF
CDR3nt: TGCGCCAGCAGCCGCGTGGAGCGGGATACCTACGAGCAGTACTTC

d_gene: TRBD2
v_gene: TRBV10-1
abundance: NA
j_gene: TRBJ2-7
CDR3aa: CASSARLAGKYEQYF
CDR3nt: TGCGCCAGCAGTGCCCGACTAGCGGGTAAATACGAGCAGTACTTC

d_gene: NA
v_gene: TRBV5-6
abundance: NA
j_gene: TRBJ2-3
CDR3aa: CASSLAGRDWTDTQYF
CDR3nt: TGTGCCAGCAGCTTGGCCGGGCGGGACTGGACAGATACGCAGTATTTT

d_gene: TRBD2
v_gene: TRBV7-9
abundance: NA
j_gene: TRBJ2-1
CDR3aa: CASTGGLAAYNEQFF
CDR3nt: TGTGCCAGCACCGGGGGACTAGCGGCCTACAATGAGCAGTTCTTC